Shown below are 16 T cell receptor beta chains from a single sample sequenced in a study of T cell responses to AZD1222 COVID-19 vaccine. Sequenced by immunoSEQ multiplex PCR; TCRdb stores in-frame clones only, minus some. The table has approximately 100,000 clones, about 90% seen once. The input for sequencing was peripheral blood, taken on day 0 of AZD1222 vaccination. Receptor source: an adult in good health.

There are a few counts of this clone. The chain combines TRBV15 with TRBJ2-3; D possibly corresponds to TRBD1 (5 bases). This CDR3 region has 15 residues. Trimming pared 6 bases from V and 1 base from J, leaving 14 bases between. Per germline, CDR1 LNHNV and CDR2 YYDKDF (reference sequence). The CDR3 DNA reads TGTGCCACCAGGGTACGTTTAGGGGGCACAGATACGCAGTATTTT. Its protein product is CATRVRLGGTDTQYF.

The V call is TRBV10-2, the J call TRBJ1-3; D gene uncertain. Trimming cost V 0 bases and J 4 bases, with 19 bases left between them. Germline loops: CDR1 WSHSY, CDR2 SAAADI. This CDR3 is built from 18 residues. In DNA, the CDR3 is TGCGCCAGCAGTGAGTCTCCCCTTAATAGAGTAACGGGAAACACCATATATTTT. This translates into CASSESPLNRVTGNTIYF.

CDR3: CASSLGVTGAKNIQYF. The CDR3 nucleotides are TGTGCCAGCAGCTTAGGCGTAACAGGAGCCAAAAACATTCAGTACTTC. This chain links TRBV7-6 with TRBJ2-4, with D possibly being TRBD1 (5 bases). Germline CDR1 reads SGHVS; CDR2 reads FNYEAQ. V lost 1 base and J lost 0, with 10 bases in between. The CDR3 is 16 residues long.

This clone was observed a handful of times. This sequence joins TRBV12-3 or TRBV12-4 and TRBJ2-2; D is undetermined. Deletions cut 5 bases from V and 2 bases from J, with 6 bases between. This CDR3 is 13 amino acids long. In nucleotides, the CDR3 is TGTGCCAGCAGTCAGCTTAACACCGGGGAGCTGTTTTTT. This translates into CASSQLNTGELFF.

The table lists this clone with a few counts. CDR3 sequence: CAWRDGVNEKLFF. CDR3 coding DNA: TGTGCCTGGCGGGACGGCGTTAATGAAAAACTGTTTTTT. The chain links TRBV30 to TRBJ1-4, with D perhaps matching TRBD1 (5 bases). This CDR3 region has 13 residues. V dropped 5 bases and J dropped 4 bases, with 11 bases sitting between them. The V gene's germline CDR1 is GTSNPN and CDR2 SVGIG (reference sequence).

There are a few counts of this clone. The rearrangement links TRBV5-1 to TRBJ2-7; TRBD1 is a possible D gene (6 bases). Germline V gene data show CDR1 as SGHRS and CDR2 as YFSETQ. This CDR3 contains 13 residues. The V and J ends lost 4 bases and 5 bases respectively, with 13 bases between them. CDR3: CASSPGQSNEQYF. In nucleotides, the CDR3 is TGCGCCAGCAGCCCTGGACAGTCAAACGAGCAGTACTTC. The variable domain in full, with the rest retrieved from reference TRBV5-1 and TRBJ2-7, is KAGVTQTPRYLIKTRGQQVTLSCSPISGHRSVSWYQQTPGQGLQFLFEYFSETQRNKGNFPGRFSGRQFSNSRSEMNVSTLELGDSALYLCASSPGQSNEQYFGPGTRLTVT.

The chain uses TRBV12-5 and TRBJ1-5; possibly TRBD1 for D (5 bases). This CDR3 contains 15 residues. Germline CDR1 LGHNT, CDR2 FRNRAP. Trimming pared 4 bases from V and 2 bases from J, leaving 12 bases between. The CDR3 reads CASGWQGGGNQPQHF. For the CDR3, the DNA is TGTGCTAGTGGTTGGCAGGGTGGGGGCAATCAGCCCCAGCATTTT. Complete variable domain (other parts from reference TRBV12-5 and TRBJ1-5): DARVTQTPRHKVTEMGQEVTMRCQPILGHNTVFWYRQTMMQGLELLAYFRNRAPLDDSGMPKDRFSAEMPDATLATLKIQPSEPRDSAVYFCASGWQGGGNQPQHFGDGTRLSIL.

The chain joins TRBV2 to TRBJ2-5; TRBD2 might be the D (6 bases). CDR1 SNHLY and CDR2 FYNNEI come from the germline V gene. Trimming took off 8 bases at V and 2 bases at J, with 21 bases between the two ends. This CDR3 is 16 amino acids long. The DNA of the CDR3 is TGTGCCAGCTGGACGGGCTCGGCGGGACCTCAAGAGACCCAGTACTTC. Protein: CASWTGSAGPQETQYF.

This clone was detected only once. CDR3 in amino acids: CASSMASGSVDTQYF. The CDR3 coding sequence is TGTGCCAGTAGTATGGCTAGCGGGTCCGTAGATACGCAGTATTTT. This chain joins TRBV19 and TRBJ2-3; 8 bases fit TRBD2. V was pared by 3 bases and J by 5 bases, with 7 bases of the junction left unmatched. The CDR3 runs to 15 residues. The germline CDR1 and CDR2 sequences are LNHDA and SQIVND (reference sequence).

The genes are TRBV3-1 (or the pseudogene TRBV3-2) and TRBJ1-3, with unresolved D. Looked up from germline, CDR1 is LGHDT and CDR2 is YNNKEL (reference sequence). Trimming left V 0 bases short and J 4 bases short, with 7 bases between. This CDR3 comprises 14 residues. The CDR3 region has the DNA TGTGCCAGCAGCCAAGAAAGATCCGGAAACACCATATATTTT. It codes for CASSQERSGNTIYF.

This clone was recorded once. This chain connects TRBV19 to TRBJ1-3; D call uncertain. The CDR3 spans 13 residues. Trimming removed 5 bases at V and 0 bases at J, with 5 bases between. Germline-derived CDR1 and CDR2 are LNHDA and SQIVND (reference sequence). CDR3 amino acids: CASSSTSGNTIYF. The CDR3 DNA is TGTGCCAGTAGTTCCACCTCTGGAAACACCATATATTTT.

By sample share, this clone is medium-sized. This chain connects TRBV10-3 to TRBJ2-3, with D tentatively TRBD1 (6 bases). The CDR3 totals 16 residues. Per the germline V gene, CDR1 is ENHRY and CDR2 is SYGVKD. The V and J ends lost 5 bases and 0 bases respectively, with 15 bases between them. CDR3: CAISPGQGMSTDTQYF. The CDR3 DNA is TGTGCCATCAGTCCGGGACAAGGCATGAGCACAGATACGCAGTATTTT.

V usage is TRBV18 and J usage is TRBJ2-2; D not certain. The ends were cut back, 2 bases at V and 4 bases at J, with 8 bases in the middle. Germline V gene sequence: CDR1 KGHSH, CDR2 LQKENI. This CDR3 has 14 amino acids. The DNA of the CDR3 is TGTGCCAGCTCACCAGGCTCCGTCACCGGGGAGCTGTTTTTT. The encoded protein is CASSPGSVTGELFF. The variable domain in full, completed from reference TRBV18 and TRBJ2-2, reads NAGVMQNPRHLVRRRGQEARLRCSPMKGHSHVYWYRQLPEEGLKFMVYLQKENIIDESGMPKERFSAEFPKEGPSILRIQQVVRGDSAAYFCASSPGSVTGELFFGEGSRLTVL.

This chain joins TRBV3-1 (or the pseudogene TRBV3-2) and TRBJ1-2; 7 bases line up with TRBD1. V lost 4 bases to trimming and J lost 8 bases; unmatched junction nucleotides: 13. The CDR3 covers 15 residues. The V gene's germline CDR1 is LGHDT and CDR2 YNNKEL (reference sequence). In DNA form, the CDR3 reads TGTGCCAGCAGCCCCCGGAACAGGGGAGATTGGGGCTACACCTTC. Translated: CASSPRNRGDWGYTF.

The chain is built from TRBV29-1 and TRBJ1-2; D gene ambiguous. From germline, CDR1 is SQVTM and CDR2 ANQGSEA. The CDR3 length is 12 residues. V was cut by 7 bases and J by 0 bases, with 9 bases left in between. The CDR3 sequence: CSAPDPNYGYTF. The CDR3 DNA follows: TGCAGCGCACCGGACCCTAACTATGGCTACACCTTC. Using reference TRBV29-1 and TRBJ1-2 for the parts outside the CDR3, the full variable domain is SAVISQKPSRDICQRGTSLTIQCQVDSQVTMMFWYRQQPGQSLTLIATANQGSEATYESGFVIDKFPISRPNLTFSTLTVSNMSPEDSSIYLCSAPDPNYGYTFGSGTRLTVV.

The chain links TRBV18 to TRBJ1-5; no clear D gene. Germline V gene lookup returns CDR1 KGHSH and CDR2 LQKENI. The length of the CDR3 is 15 residues. Trimming removed 3 bases from V and 2 bases from J, with 11 bases in between. CDR3: CASSPQAAGNQPQHF. The CDR3 DNA is TGTGCCAGCTCACCCCAAGCAGCAGGCAATCAGCCCCAGCATTTT.